Listed below are T cell receptor beta chains from one sample, sequenced in a study of cytomegalovirus exposure and HLA in healthy donors. Sequenced by immunoSEQ multiplex PCR; TCRdb stores in-frame clones only, minus some. The sample comprises about 150,000 clones, around 83% of which are singletons, and roughly 2.5% rests with the top ten. The sample was PBMCs. These receptors originate from a man younger than 45 in good health and CMV-seropositive. CDR3s include the opening cysteine and the closing phenylalanine or tryptophan. A D gene is named only where the DNA matches it firmly. The size of a clone is reported for some rows only, either as once, few or many, or as a class for expanded clones.

CDR3aa	CDR3nt	abundance	v_gene	j_gene	len	d_gene
CASSELGERYNEQFF	TGTGCCAGCAGTGAATTAGGAGAGCGTTACAATGAGCAGTTCTTC	NA	TRBV2	TRBJ2-1	15	NA
CASSSPGLAGGPEFF	TGTGCCAGCAGCTCCCCGGGACTAGCGGGAGGGCCGGAGTTCTTC	NA	TRBV11-2	TRBJ2-1	15	TRBD2
CASSYSNRDGGYTF	TGTGCCAGCAGTTACTCGAACAGGGACGGTGGCTACACCTTC	NA	TRBV6-5	TRBJ1-2	14	NA
CASALYEQYF	TGTGCTAGTGCCCTCTACGAGCAGTACTTC	NA	TRBV12-5	TRBJ2-7	10	NA
CASSFGLAESYEQYF	TGTGCCAGCAGTTTCGGACTAGCGGAGTCCTACGAGCAGTACTTC	NA	TRBV27	TRBJ2-7	15	TRBD2
CASSLSGGDGYTF	TGTGCCAGCAGCTTATCAGGGGGCGATGGCTACACCTTC	NA	TRBV7-9	TRBJ1-2	13	TRBD1
CASSLSGSKAYEQYF	TGTGCCAGCTCACTCAGCGGGAGTAAAGCCTACGAGCAGTACTTC	NA	TRBV18	TRBJ2-7	15	TRBD2
CASSLVSRGRSNTEAFF	TGTGCCAGCAGCTTAGTATCGAGGGGGCGGTCGAACACTGAAGCTTTCTTT	NA	TRBV7-2	TRBJ1-1	17	TRBD1
CASNNGRREQPQHF	TGTGCCAGCAATAATGGACGGAGGGAGCAGCCCCAGCATTTT	NA	TRBV4-2	TRBJ1-5	14	NA
CASSQDASGSGYNEQFF	TGCGCCAGCAGCCAAGATGCTAGCGGGAGTGGGTACAATGAGCAGTTCTTC	NA	TRBV4-3	TRBJ2-1	17	TRBD2
CASSMGGPDSDTQYF	TGTGCCAGTAGTATGGGAGGGCCAGATTCGGATACGCAGTATTTT	NA	TRBV19	TRBJ2-3	15	TRBD2
CASRGLQGITEAFF	TGTGCCAGCAGGGGATTACAGGGTATCACTGAAGCTTTCTTT	NA	TRBV2	TRBJ1-1	14	NA
CASSFRRQISYNEQFF	TGTGCCAGCAGCTTTCGGAGACAGATTTCCTACAATGAGCAGTTCTTC	NA	TRBV5-4	TRBJ2-1	16	NA
CASSTVLGGNEQYF	TGTGCCAGTAGTACAGTACTGGGGGGGAACGAGCAGTACTTC	NA	TRBV19	TRBJ2-7	14	TRBD2
CASSVGQGLRIKNIQYF	TGTGCCAGCAGCGTGGGACAGGGACTTCGGATCAAAAACATTCAGTACTTC	NA	TRBV7-2	TRBJ2-4	17	TRBD1
CASSSSWGQGYEQYF	TGTGCCAGCAGCTCATCGTGGGGACAGGGCTACGAGCAGTACTTC	NA	TRBV9	TRBJ2-7	15	TRBD1
CSVGGTISGRTDTQYF	TGCAGCGTTGGGGGTACTATAAGCGGGAGAACAGATACGCAGTATTTT	NA	TRBV29-1	TRBJ2-3	16	TRBD2
CASSAVTSWMADTQYF	TGTGCCAGCAGTGCTGTGACTAGCTGGATGGCAGATACGCAGTATTTT	NA	TRBV25-1	TRBJ2-3	16	TRBD2
CASGEQGATEAFF	TGTGCCAGCGGTGAACAGGGGGCAACTGAAGCTTTCTTT	few	TRBV18	TRBJ1-1	13	TRBD1
CASSEYDSLDRAIYGYTF	TGTGCCAGCAGCGAGTACGATAGCCTGGACAGGGCAATCTATGGCTACACCTTC	NA	TRBV25-1	TRBJ1-2	18	TRBD1
CASSAQVSYEQYF	TGTGCCAGCTCGGCTCAGGTCTCCTACGAGCAGTACTTC	NA	TRBV18	TRBJ2-7	13	NA
CASRLGQGGGNTIYF	TGCGCCAGCAGACTGGGACAGGGGGGTGGAAACACCATATATTTT	NA	TRBV10-2	TRBJ1-3	15	TRBD1
CASSQSIRGVDEQFF	TGCGCCAGCAGCCAATCCATACGCGGGGTTGATGAGCAGTTCTTC	NA	TRBV4-1	TRBJ2-1	15	NA
CASSSLGGGYGYTF	TGTGCCAGCAGCTCCCTGGGAGGGGGCTATGGCTACACCTTC	NA	TRBV6-5	TRBJ1-2	14	NA
CASSDGSFFRYEQYF	TGTGCCAGCAGTGATGGCAGTTTCTTTCGCTACGAGCAGTACTTC	NA	TRBV25-1	TRBJ2-7	15	NA
CASRPGQGIYGYTF	TGTGCCAGCAGGCCGGGACAGGGGATCTATGGCTACACCTTC	NA	TRBV5-4	TRBJ1-2	14	TRBD1
CASSHLSGLANWGTGELFF	TGCGCCAGCAGCCACTTATCGGGACTAGCCAATTGGGGTACCGGGGAGCTGTTTTTT	NA	TRBV4-1	TRBJ2-2	19	TRBD2
CASSPLQTRYEQYF	TGTGCCAGCAGCCCCCTCCAAACACGATACGAGCAGTACTTC	NA	TRBV13	TRBJ2-7	14	NA
CASSTGDYQPQHF	TGTGCCAGCTCGACAGGGGATTATCAGCCCCAGCATTTT	NA	TRBV27	TRBJ1-5	13	TRBD1
CASRASGTDTGELFF	TGTGCCAGCCGGGCTAGCGGGACGGACACCGGGGAGCTGTTTTTT	NA	TRBV2	TRBJ2-2	15	TRBD2
CASSPFRPGSYGYTF	TGTGCCAGCAGCCCGTTCCGTCCGGGATCATATGGCTACACCTTC	NA	TRBV5-5	TRBJ1-2	15	NA
CATSRDRGIRGGQPQHF	TGTGCCACCAGCAGAGATCGAGGTATAAGGGGTGGACAGCCCCAGCATTTT	NA	TRBV15	TRBJ1-5	17	NA
CAQQNRDDMNTEAFF	TGTGCTCAGCAAAACAGGGATGATATGAACACTGAAGCTTTCTTT	NA	TRBV7-3	TRBJ1-1	15	NA
CASASSGEYNEQFF	TGTGCCAGCGCCTCTAGCGGGGAATACAATGAGCAGTTCTTC	NA	TRBV6-1	TRBJ2-1	14	TRBD2
CATSRGGGRDEQYF	TGTGCCACCAGCAGAGGGGGAGGTAGAGACGAGCAGTACTTC	NA	TRBV15	TRBJ2-7	14	NA
CASSFLAGADTQYF	TGTGCCAGCAGCTTTTTAGCGGGGGCAGATACGCAGTATTTT	NA	TRBV11-3	TRBJ2-3	14	TRBD2
CASRSGLRDGYTF	TGTGCCAGCAGATCAGGGCTCCGGGATGGCTACACCTTC	NA	TRBV14	TRBJ1-2	13	NA
CASSLSSGMTDTQYF	TGTGCCAGCAGCTTGAGTAGCGGGATGACAGATACGCAGTATTTT	NA	TRBV11-2	TRBJ2-3	15	TRBD2
CASSLRGQGIGYTF	TGTGCCAGCAGCTTAAGGGGACAGGGGATAGGCTACACCTTC	once	TRBV11-3	TRBJ1-2	14	TRBD1
CASSTSGGLGQPQHF	TGTGCCAGTAGTACCTCGGGGGGGCTTGGTCAGCCCCAGCATTTT	once	TRBV19	TRBJ1-5	15	NA
CASSQASGNTEAFF	TGTGCCAGCAGCCAAGCCTCGGGGAACACTGAAGCTTTCTTT	NA	TRBV4-2	TRBJ1-1	14	NA
CASTLAGQDTEAFF	TGTGCCAGCACCCTTGCTGGACAGGACACTGAAGCTTTCTTT	NA	TRBV7-8	TRBJ1-1	14	TRBD1
CASSQVSLDTQYF	TGTGCCAGCAGCCAAGTCTCCCTAGATACGCAGTATTTT	NA	TRBV4-2	TRBJ2-3	13	NA
CAISESAGSTDTQYF	TGTGCCATCAGTGAGTCGGCGGGAAGCACAGATACGCAGTATTTT	NA	TRBV10-3	TRBJ2-3	15	NA
CASSPGLGNEQFF	TGCGCCAGCAGCCCAGGACTAGGCAATGAGCAGTTCTTC	NA	TRBV4-1	TRBJ2-1	13	TRBD2
CASSARQGGAGELFF	TGTGCCAGCAGTGCAAGACAGGGTGGAGCCGGGGAGCTGTTTTTT	NA	TRBV6-5	TRBJ2-2	15	TRBD1
CATRAGTGGADTQYF	TGTGCCACCAGGGCCGGGACAGGGGGGGCAGATACGCAGTATTTT	NA	TRBV15	TRBJ2-3	15	TRBD1
CASSPRGRSGEPTDTQYF	TGTGCCAGCAGCCCCCGAGGACGTAGCGGGGAACCCACAGATACGCAGTATTTT	NA	TRBV9	TRBJ2-3	18	TRBD2
CASSPDRGSYEQYF	TGTGCCAGCTCACCGGACAGGGGGAGCTACGAGCAGTACTTC	NA	TRBV18	TRBJ2-7	14	TRBD1
CASSRLRTSGVYSYNEQFF	TGTGCCAGCAGCCGACTGAGGACTAGCGGGGTCTACTCCTACAATGAGCAGTTCTTC	NA	TRBV5-4	TRBJ2-1	19	TRBD2
CASSSAGLAGADTQYF	TGCGCCAGCAGCTCGGCGGGACTAGCGGGAGCAGATACGCAGTATTTT	once	TRBV4-1	TRBJ2-3	16	TRBD2